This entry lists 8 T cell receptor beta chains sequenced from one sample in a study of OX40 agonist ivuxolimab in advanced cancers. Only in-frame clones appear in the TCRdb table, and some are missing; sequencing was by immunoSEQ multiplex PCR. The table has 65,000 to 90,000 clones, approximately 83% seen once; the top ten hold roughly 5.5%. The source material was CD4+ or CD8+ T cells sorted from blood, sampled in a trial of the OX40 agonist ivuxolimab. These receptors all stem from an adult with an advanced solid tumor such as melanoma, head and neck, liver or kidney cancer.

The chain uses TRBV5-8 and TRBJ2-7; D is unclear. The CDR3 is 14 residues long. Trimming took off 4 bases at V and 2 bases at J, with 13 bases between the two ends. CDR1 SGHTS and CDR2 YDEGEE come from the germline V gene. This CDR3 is CASSRRGTTYEQYF. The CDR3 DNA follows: TGTGCCAGCAGCCGCCGAGGCACCACCTACGAGCAGTACTTC.

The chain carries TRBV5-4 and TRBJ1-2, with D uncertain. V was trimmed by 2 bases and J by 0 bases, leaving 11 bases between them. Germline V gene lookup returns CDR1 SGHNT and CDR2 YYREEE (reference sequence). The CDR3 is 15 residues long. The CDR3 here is CASSFIGPANYGYTF. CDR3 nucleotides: TGTGCCAGCAGCTTCATCGGACCAGCTAACTATGGCTACACCTTC. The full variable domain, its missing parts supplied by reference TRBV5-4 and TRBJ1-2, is ETGVTQSPTHLIKTRGQQVTLRCSSQSGHNTVSWYQQALGQGPQFIFQYYREEENGRGNFPPRFSGLQFPNYSSELNVNALELDDSALYLCASSFIGPANYGYTFGSGTRLTVV.

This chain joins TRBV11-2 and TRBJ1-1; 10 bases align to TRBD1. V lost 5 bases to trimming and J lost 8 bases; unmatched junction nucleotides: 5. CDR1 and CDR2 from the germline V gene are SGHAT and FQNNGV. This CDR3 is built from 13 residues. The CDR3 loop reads CASSPTGGEEAFF. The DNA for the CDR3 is TGTGCCAGCAGCCCGACAGGGGGCGAGGAAGCTTTCTTT.

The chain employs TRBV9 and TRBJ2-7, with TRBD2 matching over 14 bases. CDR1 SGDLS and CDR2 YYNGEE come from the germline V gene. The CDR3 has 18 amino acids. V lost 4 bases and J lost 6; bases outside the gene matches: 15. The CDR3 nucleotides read TGTGCCAGCAGCTCCCAAGGGGGGACTAGCGGGAGAGCGAGCGAGCAGTACTTC. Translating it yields CASSSQGGTSGRASEQYF.

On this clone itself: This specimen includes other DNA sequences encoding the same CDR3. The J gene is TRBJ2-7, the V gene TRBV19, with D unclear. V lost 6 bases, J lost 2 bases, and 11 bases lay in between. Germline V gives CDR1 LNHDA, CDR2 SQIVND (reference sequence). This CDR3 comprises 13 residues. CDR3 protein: CASSPGVAYEQYF. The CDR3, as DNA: TGTGCCAGTAGCCCGGGTGTCGCCTACGAGCAGTACTTC.

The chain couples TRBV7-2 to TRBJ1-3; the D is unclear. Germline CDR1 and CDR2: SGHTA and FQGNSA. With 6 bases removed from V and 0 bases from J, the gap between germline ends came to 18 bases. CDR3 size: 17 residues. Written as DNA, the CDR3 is TGTGCCAGCAGACGAACCCCGGGCCTCAGCTCTGGAAACACCATATATTTT. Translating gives CASRRTPGLSSGNTIYF.

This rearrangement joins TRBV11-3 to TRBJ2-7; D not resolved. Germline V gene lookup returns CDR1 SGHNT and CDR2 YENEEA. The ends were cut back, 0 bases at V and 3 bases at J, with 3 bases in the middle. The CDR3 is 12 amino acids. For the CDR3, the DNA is TGTGCCAGCAGCTTAGACAGCTACGAGCAGTACTTC. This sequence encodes CASSLDSYEQYF.

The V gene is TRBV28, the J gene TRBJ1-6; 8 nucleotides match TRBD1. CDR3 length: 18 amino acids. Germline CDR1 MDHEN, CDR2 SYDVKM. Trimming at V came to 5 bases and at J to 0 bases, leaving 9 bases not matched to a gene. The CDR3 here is CASSPSGTGLSYNSPLHF. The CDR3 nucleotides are TGTGCCAGCAGTCCATCCGGGACAGGCCTCTCCTATAATTCACCCCTCCACTTT.